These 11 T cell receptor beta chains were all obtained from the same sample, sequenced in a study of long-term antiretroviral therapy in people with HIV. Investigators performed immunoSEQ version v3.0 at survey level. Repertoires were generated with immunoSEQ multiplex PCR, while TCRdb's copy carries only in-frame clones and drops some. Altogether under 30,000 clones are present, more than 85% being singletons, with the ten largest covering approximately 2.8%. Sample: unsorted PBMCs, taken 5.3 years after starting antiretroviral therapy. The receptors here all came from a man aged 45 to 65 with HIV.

This CDR3 is CASSVGLFMNTEAFF. The DNA of the CDR3 is TGTGCCAGCAGCGTGGGGTTGTTCATGAACACTGAAGCTTTCTTT. The chain recombines TRBV9 with TRBJ1-1; no clear D gene. Germline CDR1 reads SGDLS; CDR2 reads YYNGEE. CDR3 length equals 15 residues. V was cut by 2 bases and J by 0 bases, with 11 bases left in between.

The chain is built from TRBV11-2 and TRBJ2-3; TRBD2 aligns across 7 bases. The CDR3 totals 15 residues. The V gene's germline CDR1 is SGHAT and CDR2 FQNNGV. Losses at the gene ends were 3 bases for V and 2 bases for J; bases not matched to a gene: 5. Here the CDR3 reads CASSFSGVPTDTQYF. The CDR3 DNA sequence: TGTGCCAGCAGCTTCAGCGGGGTGCCCACAGATACGCAGTATTTT.

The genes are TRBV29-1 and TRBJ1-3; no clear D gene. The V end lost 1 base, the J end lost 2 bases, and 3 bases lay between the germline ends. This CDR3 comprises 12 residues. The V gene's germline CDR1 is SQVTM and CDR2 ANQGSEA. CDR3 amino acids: CSVEAAGNTIYF. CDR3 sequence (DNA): TGCAGCGTTGAAGCCGCTGGAAACACCATATATTTT.

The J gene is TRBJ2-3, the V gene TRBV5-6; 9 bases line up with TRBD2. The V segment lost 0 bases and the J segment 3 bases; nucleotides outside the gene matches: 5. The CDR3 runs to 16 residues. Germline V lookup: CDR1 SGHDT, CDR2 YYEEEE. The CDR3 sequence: CASSLDGGGATDTQYF. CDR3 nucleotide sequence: TGTGCCAGCAGCTTGGATGGCGGGGGGGCTACAGATACGCAGTATTTT.

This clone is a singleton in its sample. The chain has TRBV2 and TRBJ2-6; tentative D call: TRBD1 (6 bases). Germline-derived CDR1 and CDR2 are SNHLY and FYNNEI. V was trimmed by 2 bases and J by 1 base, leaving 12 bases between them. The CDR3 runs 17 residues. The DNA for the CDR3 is TGTGCCAGCAGTGAACCACAGGGCCTATCTGGGGCCAACGTCCTGACTTTC. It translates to CASSEPQGLSGANVLTF.

CDR3 in amino acids: CASSEARGFPDTQYF. The CDR3 DNA is TGTGCCAGCAGTGAAGCGAGAGGGTTTCCAGATACGCAGTATTTT. J is TRBJ2-3 and V is TRBV6-1, with a tentative D call TRBD2 (5 bases). Germline V gives CDR1 MNHNS, CDR2 SASEGT. Trimming took off 0 bases at V and 4 bases at J, with 11 bases between the two ends. This CDR3 has 15 amino acids.

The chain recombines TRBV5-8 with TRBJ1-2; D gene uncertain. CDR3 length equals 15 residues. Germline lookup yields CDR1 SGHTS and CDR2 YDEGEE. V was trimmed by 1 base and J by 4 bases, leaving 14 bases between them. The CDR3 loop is CASSLSWTAFYGYTF. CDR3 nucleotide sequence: TGTGCCAGCAGCTTGAGTTGGACGGCTTTCTATGGCTACACCTTC. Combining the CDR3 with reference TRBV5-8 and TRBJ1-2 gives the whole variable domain EAGVTQSPTHLIKTRGQQATLRCSPISGHTSVYWYQQALGLGLQFLLWYDEGEERNRGNFPPRFSGRQFPNYSSELNVNALELEDSALYLCASSLSWTAFYGYTFGSGTRLTVV.

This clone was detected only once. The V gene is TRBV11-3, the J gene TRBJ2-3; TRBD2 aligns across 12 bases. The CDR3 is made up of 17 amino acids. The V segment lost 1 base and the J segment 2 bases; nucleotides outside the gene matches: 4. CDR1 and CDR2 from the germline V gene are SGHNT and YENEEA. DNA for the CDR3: TGTGCCAGCAGCTTAGGACTAGCGGGGGACCTCACAGATACGCAGTATTTT. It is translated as CASSLGLAGDLTDTQYF.

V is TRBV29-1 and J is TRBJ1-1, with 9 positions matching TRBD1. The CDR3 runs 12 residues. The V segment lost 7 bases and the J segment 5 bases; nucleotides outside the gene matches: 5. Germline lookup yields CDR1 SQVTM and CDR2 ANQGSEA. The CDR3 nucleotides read TGCAGCGCTACGGGACAGGGAACTGAAGCTTTCTTT. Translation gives CSATGQGTEAFF.

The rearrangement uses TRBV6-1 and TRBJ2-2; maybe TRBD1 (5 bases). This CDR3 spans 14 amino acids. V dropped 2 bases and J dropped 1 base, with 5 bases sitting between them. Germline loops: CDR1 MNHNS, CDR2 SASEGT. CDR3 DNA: TGTGCCAGCAGTGAACAGGGGAACACCGGGGAGCTGTTTTTT. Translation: CASSEQGNTGELFF.

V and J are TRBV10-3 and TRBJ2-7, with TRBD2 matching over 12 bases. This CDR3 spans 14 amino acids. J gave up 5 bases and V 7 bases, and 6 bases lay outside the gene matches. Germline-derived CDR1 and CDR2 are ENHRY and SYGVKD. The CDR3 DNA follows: TGTGCCATCAAGGCTAGCGGGGGGGCGGACGAGCAGTACTTC. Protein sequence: CAIKASGGADEQYF.